Given below is one T cell receptor beta chain in context. The entry originates in a study of blood T cell repertoires in COVID-19. Turning to the study itself: There were acute and convalescent COVID-19 samples, and they came from the United States, Italy and Spain.

Sequenced by immunoSEQ multiplex PCR; TCRdb stores in-frame clones only, minus some. The sample consists of approximately 190,000 clones, roughly 80% of them appearing once. The CDR3 loop spans 15 amino acids. Germline V gene lookup returns CDR1 MNHEY and CDR2 SVGAGI. V was clipped by 6 bases and J by 5 bases, with 17 bases between them. The chain has TRBV6-5 and TRBJ1-5; tentatively, D is TRBD1 (6 bases). The sample consisted of peripheral blood. The receptor's source is a woman aged 55 to 70 with COVID-19, enrolled during active disease. CDR3 sequence: CASSPSFAGDQPQHF. The CDR3 coding sequence is TGTGCCAGCAGCCCGAGTTTTGCAGGGGATCAGCCCCAGCATTTT.